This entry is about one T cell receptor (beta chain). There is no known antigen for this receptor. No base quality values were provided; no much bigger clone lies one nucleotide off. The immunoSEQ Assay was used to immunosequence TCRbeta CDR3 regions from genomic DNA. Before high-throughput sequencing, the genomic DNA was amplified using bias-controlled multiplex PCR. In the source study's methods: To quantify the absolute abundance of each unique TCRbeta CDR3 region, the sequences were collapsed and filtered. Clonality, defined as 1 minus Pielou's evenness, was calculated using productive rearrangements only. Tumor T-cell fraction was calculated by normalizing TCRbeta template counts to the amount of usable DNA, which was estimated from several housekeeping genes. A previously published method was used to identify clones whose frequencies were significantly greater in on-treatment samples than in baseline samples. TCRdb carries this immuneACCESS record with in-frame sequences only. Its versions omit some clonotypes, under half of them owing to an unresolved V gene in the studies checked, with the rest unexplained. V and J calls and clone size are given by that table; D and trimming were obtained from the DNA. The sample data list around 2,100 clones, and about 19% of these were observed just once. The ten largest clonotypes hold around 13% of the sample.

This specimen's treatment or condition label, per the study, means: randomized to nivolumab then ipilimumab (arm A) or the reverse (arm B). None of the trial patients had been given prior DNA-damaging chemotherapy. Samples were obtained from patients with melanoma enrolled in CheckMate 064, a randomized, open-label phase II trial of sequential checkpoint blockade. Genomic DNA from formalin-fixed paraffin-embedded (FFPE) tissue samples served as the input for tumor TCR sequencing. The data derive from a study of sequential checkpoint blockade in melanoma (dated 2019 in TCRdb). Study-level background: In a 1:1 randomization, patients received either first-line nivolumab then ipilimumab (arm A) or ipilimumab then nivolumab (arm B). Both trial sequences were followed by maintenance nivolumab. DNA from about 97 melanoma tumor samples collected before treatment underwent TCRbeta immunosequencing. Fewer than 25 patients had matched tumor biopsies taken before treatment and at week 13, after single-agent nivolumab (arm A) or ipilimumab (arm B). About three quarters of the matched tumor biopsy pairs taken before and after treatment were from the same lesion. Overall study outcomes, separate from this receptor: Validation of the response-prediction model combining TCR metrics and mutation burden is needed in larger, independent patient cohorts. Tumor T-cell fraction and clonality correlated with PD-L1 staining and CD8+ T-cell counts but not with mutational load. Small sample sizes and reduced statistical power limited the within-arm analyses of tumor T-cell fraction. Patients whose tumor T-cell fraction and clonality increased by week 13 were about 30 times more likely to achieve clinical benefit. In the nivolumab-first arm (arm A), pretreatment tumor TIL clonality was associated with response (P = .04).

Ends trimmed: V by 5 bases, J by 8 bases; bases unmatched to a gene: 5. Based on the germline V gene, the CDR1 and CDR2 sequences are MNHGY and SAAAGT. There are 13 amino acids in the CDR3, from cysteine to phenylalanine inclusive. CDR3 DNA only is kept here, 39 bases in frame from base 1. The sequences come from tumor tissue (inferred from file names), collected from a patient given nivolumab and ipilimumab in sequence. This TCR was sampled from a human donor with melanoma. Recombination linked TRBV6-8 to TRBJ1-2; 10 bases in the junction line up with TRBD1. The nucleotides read TGTGCCAGCAGTCACAAGACAGGGGGCGGCTACACCTTC. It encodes CASSHKTGGGYTF.